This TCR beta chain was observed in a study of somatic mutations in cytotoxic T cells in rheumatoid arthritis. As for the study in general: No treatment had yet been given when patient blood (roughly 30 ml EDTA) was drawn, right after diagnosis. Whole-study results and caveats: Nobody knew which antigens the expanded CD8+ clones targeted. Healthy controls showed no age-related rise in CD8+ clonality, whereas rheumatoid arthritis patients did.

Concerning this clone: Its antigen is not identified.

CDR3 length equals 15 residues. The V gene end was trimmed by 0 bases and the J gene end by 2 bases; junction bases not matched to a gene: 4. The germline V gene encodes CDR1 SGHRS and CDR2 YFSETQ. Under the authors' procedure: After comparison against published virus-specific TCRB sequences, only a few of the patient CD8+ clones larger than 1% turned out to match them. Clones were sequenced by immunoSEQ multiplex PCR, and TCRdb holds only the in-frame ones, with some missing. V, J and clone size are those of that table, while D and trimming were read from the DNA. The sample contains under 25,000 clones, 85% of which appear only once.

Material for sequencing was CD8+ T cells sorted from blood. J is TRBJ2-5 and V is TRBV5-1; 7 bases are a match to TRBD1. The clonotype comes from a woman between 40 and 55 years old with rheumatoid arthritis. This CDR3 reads CASSLEGGGQETQYF. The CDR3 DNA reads TGCGCCAGCAGCTTGGAAGGGGGCGGTCAAGAGACCCAGTACTTC.